This record looks at one T cell receptor (beta chain) sequence and its context. Its specificity is unknown. These data originate in a study of blood T cells in healthy people across ages. Study conclusions and caveats: TCR beta diversity, measured per million T cells, fell in a roughly linear way with age. Versus aged donors, long-lived donors had higher diversity and more naive CD4+ cells.

Germline V gene data show CDR1 as KGHSH and CDR2 as LQKENI. This CDR3 has 13 residues. The V gene lost 8 bases and the J gene lost 2 bases, with 12 bases spanning the gap. Next came a second PCR, run for about 6 to 11 cycles, which used a sample-barcoded 5' primer along with a J-beta primer mix. TCRdb re-called the 5' RACE reads with MiXCR, one entry per CDR3 protein. This repertoire shows about a million distinct CDR3 sequences, 51% found once; its top ten account for 20% to 25%. Individuals who donated were healthy Caucasians from Russia aged about 6 to 100. The sample, 7.5 to 10 milliliters of peripheral blood, was drawn from each donor.

The sample comprised blood. This TCR derives from a woman between 55 and 75 years old in good health. The chain carries TRBV18 and TRBJ2-5, with D possibly matching TRBD1 (6 bases). CDR3 loop: CASQQGLQETQYF. CDR3 bases: TGTGCCAGCCAACAGGGATTACAAGAGACCCAGTACTTC.